This T cell receptor (beta chain) derives from a study of identical twins. Study-wide findings and caveats: Within monozygotic twins, out-of-frame TCR alpha sharing was underestimated by the models. Twins' excess sharing was less marked for out-of-frame beta sequences.

There are many counts of this clonotype. The antigen is undetermined. A universal primer site was added by template switching, and unique molecular identifiers were carried by the cDNA. TCRdb reanalysed the 5' RACE reads using MiXCR and keeps one entry per CDR3 protein. The table shows 410,000 or so distinct CDR3 sequences, with around 20% occurring only once. The TCR originated in a man in his fifties or sixties in good health. Sequencing was carried out using naive T cells sorted from blood.

This CDR3 is CASSQWRKEAFF. The CDR3, as DNA: TGTGCCAGCAGTCAGTGGCGGAAAGAAGCTTTCTTT. The V gene is TRBV6-2 or TRBV6-3, the J gene TRBJ1-1; unclear D gene. V lost 5 bases and J 8 bases, leaving 12 bases between the germline ends. The CDR3 contains 12 residues. CDR1 MNHEY and CDR2 SVGEGT come from the germline V gene.